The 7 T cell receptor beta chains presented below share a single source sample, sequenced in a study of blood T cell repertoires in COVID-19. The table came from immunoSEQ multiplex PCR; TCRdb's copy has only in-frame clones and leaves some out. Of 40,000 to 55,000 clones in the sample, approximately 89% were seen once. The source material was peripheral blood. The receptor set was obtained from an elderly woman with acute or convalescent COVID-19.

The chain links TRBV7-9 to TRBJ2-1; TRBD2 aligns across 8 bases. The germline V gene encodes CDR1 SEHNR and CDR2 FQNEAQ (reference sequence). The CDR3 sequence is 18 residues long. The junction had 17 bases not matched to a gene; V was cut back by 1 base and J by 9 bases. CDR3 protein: CASSLGRGVRARSSEQFF. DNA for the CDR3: TGTGCCAGCAGCTTAGGGCGGGGGGTGAGGGCCCGATCGAGTGAGCAGTTCTTC.

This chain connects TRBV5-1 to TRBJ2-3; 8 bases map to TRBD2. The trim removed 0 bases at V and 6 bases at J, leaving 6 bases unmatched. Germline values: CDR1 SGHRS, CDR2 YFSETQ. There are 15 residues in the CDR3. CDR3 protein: CASSLEAGGYDTQYF. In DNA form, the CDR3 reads TGCGCCAGCAGCTTGGAGGCGGGGGGATATGATACGCAGTATTTT.

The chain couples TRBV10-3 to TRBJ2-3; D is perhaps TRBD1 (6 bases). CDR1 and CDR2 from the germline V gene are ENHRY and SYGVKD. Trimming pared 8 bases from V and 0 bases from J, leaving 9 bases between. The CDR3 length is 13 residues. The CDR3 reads CAIGGQSTDTQYF. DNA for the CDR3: TGTGCCATCGGGGGCCAAAGCACAGATACGCAGTATTTT.

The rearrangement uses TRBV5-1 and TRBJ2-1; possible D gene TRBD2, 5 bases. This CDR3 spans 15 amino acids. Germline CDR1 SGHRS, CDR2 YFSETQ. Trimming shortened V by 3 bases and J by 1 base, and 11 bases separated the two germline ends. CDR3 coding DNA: TGCGCCAGCAGCTCCAGTTCGGGGTCCTACAATGAGCAGTTCTTC. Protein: CASSSSSGSYNEQFF.

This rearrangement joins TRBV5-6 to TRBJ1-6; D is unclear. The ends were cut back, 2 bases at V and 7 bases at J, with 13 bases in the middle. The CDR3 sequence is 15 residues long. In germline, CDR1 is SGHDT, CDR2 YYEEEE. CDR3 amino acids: CASSFGVNQNSPLHF. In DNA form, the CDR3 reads TGTGCCAGCAGCTTCGGGGTGAACCAAAATTCACCCCTCCACTTT.

CDR3 in amino acids: CASSPWGDETQYF. CDR3 nucleotide sequence: TGTGCCAGCAGCCCGTGGGGGGATGAGACCCAGTACTTC. The chain has TRBV7-2 and TRBJ2-5, with D possibly TRBD2 on 6 matching bases. Germline values: CDR1 SGHTA, CDR2 FQGNSA. The CDR3 sequence is 13 residues long. The ends were cut back, 5 bases at V and 5 bases at J, with 12 bases in the middle.

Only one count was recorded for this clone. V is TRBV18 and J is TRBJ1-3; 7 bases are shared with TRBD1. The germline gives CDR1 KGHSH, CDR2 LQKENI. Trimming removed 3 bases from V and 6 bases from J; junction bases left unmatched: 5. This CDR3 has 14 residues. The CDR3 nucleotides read TGTGCCAGCTCACCGAAGACAGGGACAAACACCATATATTTT. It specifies CASSPKTGTNTIYF.